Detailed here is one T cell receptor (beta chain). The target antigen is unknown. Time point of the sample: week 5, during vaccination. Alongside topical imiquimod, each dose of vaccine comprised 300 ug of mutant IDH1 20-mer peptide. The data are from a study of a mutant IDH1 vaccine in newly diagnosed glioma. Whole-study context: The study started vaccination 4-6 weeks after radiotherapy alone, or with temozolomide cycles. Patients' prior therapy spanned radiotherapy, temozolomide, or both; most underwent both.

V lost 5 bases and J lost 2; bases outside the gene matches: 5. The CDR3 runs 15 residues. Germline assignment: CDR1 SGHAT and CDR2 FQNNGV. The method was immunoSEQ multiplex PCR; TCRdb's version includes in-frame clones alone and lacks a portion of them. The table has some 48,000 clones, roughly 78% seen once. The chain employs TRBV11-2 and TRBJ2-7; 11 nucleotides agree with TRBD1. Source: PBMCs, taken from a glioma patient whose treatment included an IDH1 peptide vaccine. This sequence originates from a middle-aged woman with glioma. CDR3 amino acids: CASSPGTGGTYEQYF. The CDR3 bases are TGTGCCAGCAGCCCCGGGACAGGGGGAACCTACGAGCAGTACTTC.